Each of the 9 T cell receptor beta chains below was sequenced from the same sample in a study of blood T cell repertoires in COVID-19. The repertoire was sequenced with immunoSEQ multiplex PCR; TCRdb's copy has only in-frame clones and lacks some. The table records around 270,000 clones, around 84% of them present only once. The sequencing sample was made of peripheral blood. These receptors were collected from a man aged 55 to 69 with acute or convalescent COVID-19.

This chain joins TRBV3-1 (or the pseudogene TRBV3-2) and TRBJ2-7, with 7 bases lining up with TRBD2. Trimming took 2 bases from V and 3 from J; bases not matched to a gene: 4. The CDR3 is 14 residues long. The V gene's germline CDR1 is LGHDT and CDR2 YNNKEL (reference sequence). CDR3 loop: CASSQKGLSYEQYF. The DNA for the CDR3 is TGTGCCAGCAGCCAAAAGGGACTAAGCTACGAGCAGTACTTC.

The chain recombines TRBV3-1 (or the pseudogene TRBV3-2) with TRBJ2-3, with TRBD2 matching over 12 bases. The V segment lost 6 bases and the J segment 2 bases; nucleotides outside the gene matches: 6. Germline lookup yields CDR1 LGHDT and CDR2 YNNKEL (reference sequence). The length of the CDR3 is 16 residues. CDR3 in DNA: TGTGCCAGCAGACGAGGACTAGCGGGAACCACAGATACGCAGTATTTT. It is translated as CASRRGLAGTTDTQYF.

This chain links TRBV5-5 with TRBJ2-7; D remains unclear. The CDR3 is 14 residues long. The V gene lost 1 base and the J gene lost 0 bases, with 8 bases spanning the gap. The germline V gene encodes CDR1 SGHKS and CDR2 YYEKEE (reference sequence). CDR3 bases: TGTGCCAGCAGCTTGAGTGCTAGCTCCTACGAGCAGTACTTC. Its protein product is CASSLSASSYEQYF.

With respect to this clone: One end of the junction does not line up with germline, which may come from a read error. The CDR3 DNA reads TGCGCCAGCAGCTTGTGGGGAGGGGCAGCCTTTTTCATCTTC. Its translation: CASSLWGGAAFFIF. The rearrangement links TRBV5-1 to TRBJ2-1; 7 bases map to TRBD2. Per the germline V gene, CDR1 is SGHRS and CDR2 is YFSETQ. The CDR3 is 14 residues long.

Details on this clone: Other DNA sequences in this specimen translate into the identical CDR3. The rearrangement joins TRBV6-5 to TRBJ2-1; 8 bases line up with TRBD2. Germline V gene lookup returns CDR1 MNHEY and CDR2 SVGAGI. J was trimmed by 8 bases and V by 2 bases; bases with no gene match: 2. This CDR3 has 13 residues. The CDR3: CASSYAGLDEQFF. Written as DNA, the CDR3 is TGTGCCAGCAGTTACGCGGGACTAGATGAGCAGTTCTTC.

CDR3 sequence reads: CASSLNHGGELYEQYF. CDR3 bases: TGTGCCAGCAGCCTGAACCATGGAGGTGAACTTTACGAGCAGTACTTC. The rearrangement joins TRBV7-6 to TRBJ2-7; TRBD2 is a possible D gene (5 bases). CDR1 SGHVS and CDR2 FNYEAQ come from the germline V gene. Trimming pared 5 bases from V and 4 bases from J, leaving 21 bases between. This CDR3 has 16 residues.

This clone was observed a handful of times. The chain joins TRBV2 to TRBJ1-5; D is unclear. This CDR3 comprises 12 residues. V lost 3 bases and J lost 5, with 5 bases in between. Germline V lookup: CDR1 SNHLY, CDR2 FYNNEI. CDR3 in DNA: TGTGCCAGCAGTGAGGGCTATCAGCCCCAGCATTTT. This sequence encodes CASSEGYQPQHF.

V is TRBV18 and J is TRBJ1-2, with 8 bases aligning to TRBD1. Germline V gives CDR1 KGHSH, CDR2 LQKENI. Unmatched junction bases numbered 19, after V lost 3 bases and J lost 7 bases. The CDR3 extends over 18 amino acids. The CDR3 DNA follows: TGTGCCAGCTCACCTTCGAGGGCAGGGGGCGCCGAGGGTAGTGGCTACACCTTC. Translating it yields CASSPSRAGGAEGSGYTF.

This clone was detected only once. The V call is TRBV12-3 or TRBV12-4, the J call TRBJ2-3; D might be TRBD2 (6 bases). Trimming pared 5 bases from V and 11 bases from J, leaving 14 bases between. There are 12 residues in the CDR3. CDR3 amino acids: CASSLQRVGQYF. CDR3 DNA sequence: TGTGCCAGCAGTCTTCAGCGGGTAGGGCAGTATTTT.